Below, 29 T cell receptor beta chains from the same sample are listed, as sequenced in a study of CD8+ T cells in alopecia areata. RNA extraction and reverse transcription yielded cDNA as sequencing template. Sequenced by immunoSEQ multiplex PCR; TCRdb stores in-frame clones only, minus some. This table holds around 270,000 clones, 55% to 70% found once. Treatment indicated: oral pan-JAK inhibitor, 5-10 mg twice daily. The specimen was CD4+ T cells sorted from blood, collected at week 24, from a patient treated with tofacitinib. All receptors come from a human donor with alopecia areata.

The genes are TRBV11-2 and TRBJ2-5; weak D call: TRBD2 (6 bases). Trimming cost V 3 bases and J 5 bases, with 13 bases left between them. The length of the CDR3 is 14 residues. The germline CDR1 and CDR2 sequences are SGHAT and FQNNGV. The chain's CDR3 is CASSLTLAGETQYF. Written as DNA, the CDR3 is TGTGCCAGCAGCTTGACTCTCGCGGGGGAGACCCAGTACTTC.

The CDR3 spells CAWSDLLNSPLHF. In DNA form, the CDR3 reads TGTGCCTGGAGCGACCTCCTTAATTCACCCCTCCACTTT. V gene TRBV30 combines with J gene TRBJ1-6, with no clear D. Germline V gene lookup returns CDR1 GTSNPN and CDR2 SVGIG (reference sequence). V lost 3 bases and J 6 bases, leaving 9 bases between the germline ends. This CDR3 has 13 residues.

The chain employs TRBV5-1 and TRBJ2-2; no clear D. This CDR3 has 14 residues. With 4 bases removed from V and 4 bases from J, the gap between germline ends came to 11 bases. Germline CDR1 and CDR2: SGHRS and YFSETQ. The CDR3 nucleotides are TGCGCCAGCAGCCTTGACACCCCCACCGGGGAGCTGTTTTTT. Residues: CASSLDTPTGELFF.

This chain joins TRBV13 and TRBJ2-1; 9 positions match TRBD2. Germline-derived CDR1 and CDR2 are PRHDT and FYEKMQ (reference sequence). With 1 base clipped from V and 5 bases from J, the junction kept 6 bases outside the gene matches. The CDR3 covers 16 residues. Here the CDR3 reads CASSLERTSVHNEQFF. DNA for the CDR3: TGTGCCAGCAGCTTAGAGAGGACTAGCGTCCACAATGAGCAGTTCTTC.

CDR3 loop: CAWERGVRTQYF. CDR3 in DNA: TGTGCCTGGGAGCGGGGGGTAAGGACCCAGTACTTC. The chain employs TRBV30 and TRBJ2-5; 9 positions agree with TRBD2. CDR3 length: 12 amino acids. Germline V gives CDR1 GTSNPN, CDR2 SVGIG (reference sequence). Trimming at V came to 5 bases and at J to 7 bases, leaving 5 bases not matched to a gene.

CDR3 sequence reads: CASSAGNYEQYF. CDR3 nucleotides: TGCGCCAGCTCTGCGGGGAACTACGAGCAGTACTTC. The chain recombines TRBV5-1 with TRBJ2-7; tentative D call: TRBD2 (6 bases). The V end lost 7 bases, the J end lost 3 bases, and 11 bases lay between the germline ends. The germline CDR1 and CDR2 sequences are SGHRS and YFSETQ. The CDR3 has 12 residues.

The chain joins TRBV27 to TRBJ1-2; D gene uncertain. The germline V gene encodes CDR1 MNHEY and CDR2 SMNVEV (reference sequence). V was clipped by 3 bases and J by 8 bases, with 13 bases between them. The CDR3 consists of 13 residues. The CDR3: CASSFGSARGYTF. The CDR3 nucleotides are TGTGCCAGCAGTTTTGGGTCAGCCCGCGGCTACACCTTC.

This clone was seen only a few times. Within the sample, other DNA sequences also encode this same CDR3. The chain has TRBV5-1 and TRBJ1-2; tentatively, D is TRBD1 (5 bases). Germline V CDR1 and CDR2: SGHRS, YFSETQ. V gave up 0 bases and J gave up 2 bases, with 11 bases separating them. The length of the CDR3 is 15 residues. The CDR3 loop is CASSLDGDPNYGYTF. CDR3 coding DNA: TGCGCCAGCAGCTTGGATGGGGACCCCAACTATGGCTACACCTTC. Drawing the rest from reference TRBV5-1 and TRBJ1-2, the complete variable domain is KAGVTQTPRYLIKTRGQQVTLSCSPISGHRSVSWYQQTPGQGLQFLFEYFSETQRNKGNFPGRFSGRQFSNSRSEMNVSTLELGDSALYLCASSLDGDPNYGYTFGSGTRLTVV.

The chain carries TRBV5-1 and TRBJ2-2; D remains ambiguous. V was shortened by 0 bases and J by 6 bases, with 12 bases between the two germline ends. CDR3 length equals 15 residues. Germline values: CDR1 SGHRS, CDR2 YFSETQ. The CDR3 DNA reads as TGCGCCAGCAGCTTGGATAGGCTAGATGCCGGGGAGCTGTTTTTT. It codes for CASSLDRLDAGELFF.

This clone was observed a few times. This chain joins TRBV2 and TRBJ2-1; a weak D match, TRBD2 (5 bases). The CDR3 is 14 amino acids. Germline assignment: CDR1 SNHLY and CDR2 FYNNEI. Trimming removed 10 bases from V and 4 bases from J, with 17 bases in between. The CDR3, as DNA: TGTGCCACTCAACAAGCGGCTATTTACAATGAGCAGTTCTTC. Protein sequence: CATQQAAIYNEQFF. The variable domain in full, with the rest retrieved from reference TRBV2 and TRBJ2-1, is EPEVTQTPSHQVTQMGQEVILRCVPISNHLYFYWYRQILGQKVEFLVSFYNNEISEKSEIFDDQFSVERPDGSNFTLKIRSTKLEDSAMYFCATQQAAIYNEQFFGPGTRLTVL.

V usage is TRBV30 and J usage is TRBJ2-7, with no clear D. Trimming stripped 0 bases from V and 9 bases from J, with 9 bases between. Germline lookup yields CDR1 GTSNPN and CDR2 SVGIG (reference sequence). The CDR3 totals 11 residues. The CDR3 sequence: CAWSVRYRQYF. The CDR3 region has the DNA TGTGCCTGGAGTGTACGGTACAGGCAGTACTTC.

This clone was observed a few times. The chain carries TRBV9 and TRBJ1-1; maybe TRBD1 (5 bases). The V gene's germline CDR1 is SGDLS and CDR2 YYNGEE. Trimming removed 4 bases from V and 1 base from J, with 14 bases in between. The CDR3 has 15 residues. CDR3 residues: CASSPRTWQNTEAFF. The CDR3, as DNA: TGTGCCAGCAGCCCCCGGACATGGCAGAACACTGAAGCTTTCTTT.

This chain joins TRBV4-3 and TRBJ1-1; D is undetermined. Germline V lookup: CDR1 LGHNA, CDR2 YSLEER. The V end was cut by 3 bases, the J end by 3 bases, with 14 bases between. There are 15 residues in the CDR3. DNA for the CDR3: TGCGCCAGCAGCCAGGAGCGGGGTGTGTACACTGAAGCTTTCTTT. It encodes CASSQERGVYTEAFF.

The chain recombines TRBV5-1 with TRBJ1-1; D not resolved. CDR1 SGHRS and CDR2 YFSETQ come from the germline V gene. V gave up 0 bases and J gave up 5 bases, with 14 bases separating them. This CDR3 region has 15 residues. CDR3 bases: TGCGCCAGCAGCTTGGAGGTATTAGAAGTGACTGAAGCTTTCTTT. Translated, it gives CASSLEVLEVTEAFF. Drawing the rest from reference TRBV5-1 and TRBJ1-1, the complete variable domain is KAGVTQTPRYLIKTRGQQVTLSCSPISGHRSVSWYQQTPGQGLQFLFEYFSETQRNKGNFPGRFSGRQFSNSRSEMNVSTLELGDSALYLCASSLEVLEVTEAFFGQGTRLTVV.

The CDR3 protein is CASSQDTGELFF. The CDR3 coding sequence is TGTGCCAGCAGCCAAGACACCGGGGAGCTGTTTTTT. The chain couples TRBV4-2 to TRBJ2-2, with D unresolved. Germline CDR1 is LGHNA and CDR2 is YNFKEQ. This CDR3 has 12 amino acids. V lost 0 bases to trimming and J lost 4 bases, with 0 bases between them.

V usage is TRBV4-1 and J usage is TRBJ1-2; no clear D. Germline values: CDR1 MGHRA, CDR2 YSYEKL. Trimming cost V 0 bases and J 7 bases, with 9 bases left between them. CDR3 length: 13 amino acids. The CDR3 here is CASSQDVRRGYTF. Written as DNA, the CDR3 is TGCGCCAGCAGCCAAGACGTGAGGCGTGGCTACACCTTC.

The CDR3 loop reads CASSGASLPSTDTQYF. For the CDR3, the DNA is TGTGCCAGCAGCGGAGCTTCGTTACCTAGCACAGATACGCAGTATTTT. The V call is TRBV2, the J call TRBJ2-3; D call uncertain. V was clipped by 6 bases and J by 0 bases, with 16 bases between them. CDR3 length: 16 residues. The germline V gene has CDR1 SNHLY and CDR2 FYNNEI.

The rearrangement links TRBV29-1 to TRBJ2-3, with 7 bases fitting TRBD2. CDR3 length: 14 residues. Germline CDR1 and CDR2: SQVTM and ANQGSEA. The trim removed 6 bases at V and 3 bases at J, leaving 9 bases unmatched. Here the CDR3 reads CSVLVGGSTDTQYF. The CDR3 DNA follows: TGCAGCGTCCTCGTGGGGGGGTCAACAGATACGCAGTATTTT.

The chain carries TRBV4-1 and TRBJ2-3; D remains ambiguous. This CDR3 region has 15 residues. The germline V gene encodes CDR1 MGHRA and CDR2 YSYEKL. The ends were cut back, 4 bases at V and 2 bases at J, with 13 bases in the middle. For the CDR3, the DNA is TGCGCCAGCAGCCCCAGGCTTTGGGCCACAGATACGCAGTATTTT. This encodes CASSPRLWATDTQYF.

The V call is TRBV6-5, the J call TRBJ1-2, with TRBD1 matching over 7 bases. V gave up 8 bases and J gave up 2 bases; unmatched junction bases: 8. Germline V gene lookup returns CDR1 MNHEY and CDR2 SVGAGI. This CDR3 region has 14 residues. The CDR3: CASWRGRLNYGYTF. The CDR3 nucleotides are TGTGCCAGCTGGAGGGGGCGTCTCAACTATGGCTACACCTTC.

V gene TRBV7-9 combines with J gene TRBJ2-5; 7 bases are shared with TRBD1. This CDR3 spans 14 amino acids. After removal of 5 bases from V and 5 bases from J, the junction contained 8 bases not matched to a gene. Germline V lookup: CDR1 SEHNR, CDR2 FQNEAQ (reference sequence). CDR3 loop: CASSGQTGLETQYF. The CDR3 coding sequence is TGTGCCAGCAGCGGTCAGACAGGGTTGGAGACCCAGTACTTC.

This sequence joins TRBV7-9 and TRBJ2-1; D ambiguous. This CDR3 region has 17 residues. V lost 2 bases and J lost 5, with 19 bases in between. Looked up from germline, CDR1 is SEHNR and CDR2 is FQNEAQ (reference sequence). CDR3 in amino acids: CASSLLQGVQTNNEQFF. CDR3 DNA sequence: TGTGCCAGCAGCTTACTACAAGGCGTACAGACAAACAATGAGCAGTTCTTC.

V gene TRBV7-2 combines with J gene TRBJ2-7; TRBD1 matches 7 bases. The V gene end was trimmed by 1 base and the J gene end by 3 bases; junction bases not matched to a gene: 6. Per the germline V gene, CDR1 is SGHTA and CDR2 is FQGNSA. The CDR3 covers 15 residues. This CDR3 is CASSLGQGSVYEQYF. The CDR3 bases are TGTGCCAGCAGCTTAGGACAGGGAAGTGTCTACGAGCAGTACTTC.

The CDR3 region has the DNA TGTGCCACCAGCAGAGTGGACGGTGACGGGGAGCTGTTTTTT. This encodes CATSRVDGDGELFF. The chain couples TRBV15 to TRBJ2-2; D remains ambiguous. Trimming stripped 1 base from V and 7 bases from J, with 10 bases between. Germline V gives CDR1 LNHNV, CDR2 YYDKDF (reference sequence). There are 14 residues in the CDR3. Full variable domain (remainder filled in from reference TRBV15 and TRBJ2-2): DAMVIQNPRYQVTQFGKPVTLSCSQTLNHNVMYWYQQKSSQAPKLLFHYYDKDFNNEADTPDNFQSRRPNTSFCFLDIRSPGLGDTAMYLCATSRVDGDGELFFGEGSRLTVL.

V and J are TRBV4-1 and TRBJ1-2; 8 positions agree with TRBD1. This CDR3 spans 15 amino acids. The V and J ends lost 0 bases and 6 bases, in that order; junction bases with no gene match: 6. CDR1 is MGHRA and CDR2 is YSYEKL in the germline V gene. For the CDR3, the DNA is TGCGCCAGCAGCCAAGAGCAGGGGGCCGCGAATGGCTACACCTTC. This codes for CASSQEQGAANGYTF.

The chain links TRBV5-4 to TRBJ2-7; 7 bases align to TRBD1. CDR3 length: 15 amino acids. The J segment lost 4 bases and the V segment lost 3 bases, leaving 10 bases of the junction unmatched. In germline, CDR1 is SGHNT, CDR2 YYREEE (reference sequence). CDR3 in amino acids: CASSSTTGLSYEQYF. CDR3 nucleotides: TGTGCCAGCAGCTCCACGACAGGGTTGAGTTACGAGCAGTACTTC.

The chain links TRBV4-1 to TRBJ2-5; D is unresolved. V dropped 4 bases and J dropped 5 bases, with 5 bases sitting between them. Germline V CDR1 and CDR2: MGHRA, YSYEKL. This CDR3 has 11 amino acids. CDR3 bases: TGCGCCAGCAGCCCGGGTGAGACCCAGTACTTC. Translating gives CASSPGETQYF.

The chain combines TRBV2 with TRBJ1-5; no clear D. Germline V gives CDR1 SNHLY, CDR2 FYNNEI. V was cut by 5 bases and J by 9 bases, with 14 bases left in between. The CDR3 sequence is 13 residues long. DNA for the CDR3: TGTGCCAGCAGTCCAAACAGTTTGGGGCCCCAGCATTTT. Translated: CASSPNSLGPQHF.

This chain links TRBV5-1 with TRBJ2-7; D tentatively fits TRBD1 or TRBD2 (5 bases each). The V gene lost 4 bases and the J gene lost 2 bases, with 10 bases spanning the gap. The CDR3 sequence is 13 residues long. Germline V CDR1 and CDR2: SGHRS, YFSETQ. The CDR3 coding sequence is TGCGCCAGCAGCCGAGGGGAACCCTACGAGCAGTACTTC. Translated, it gives CASSRGEPYEQYF.